The source of this T cell receptor beta chain is a study of T-cell memory formation after mild COVID-19. A few counts support this clonotype. TCRdb passed the 5' RACE reads through MiXCR, listing each CDR3 protein once. This sample has about 430,000 distinct CDR3 sequences; about 24% occur once, and the top ten carry roughly 8.9%. The CDR3 covers 16 residues. Germline lookup yields CDR1 SGHRS and CDR2 YFSETQ. V lost 0 bases to trimming and J lost 0 bases, with 12 bases between them. The receptor was derived from an adult woman who had mild COVID-19 (a few samples of this study predate the infection). Cell type and time point are not known. The specimen was PBMCs or a T cell subset sorted from them (not recorded which). The chain couples TRBV5-1 to TRBJ1-2; tentative D call: TRBD1 (6 bases). The CDR3 sequence is CASSLDTGGPNYGYTF. CDR3 DNA sequence: TGCGCCAGCAGCTTGGATACGGGGGGCCCTAACTATGGCTACACCTTC.